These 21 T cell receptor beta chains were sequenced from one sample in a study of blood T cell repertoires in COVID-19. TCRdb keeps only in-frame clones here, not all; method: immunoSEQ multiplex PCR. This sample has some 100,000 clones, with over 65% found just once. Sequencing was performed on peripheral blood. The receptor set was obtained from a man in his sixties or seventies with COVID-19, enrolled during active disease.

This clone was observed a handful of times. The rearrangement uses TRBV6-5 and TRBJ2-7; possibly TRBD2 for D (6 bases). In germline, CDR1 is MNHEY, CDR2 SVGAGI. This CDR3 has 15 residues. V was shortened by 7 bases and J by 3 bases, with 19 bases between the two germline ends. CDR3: CASKATGRRVYEQYF. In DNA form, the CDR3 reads TGTGCCAGCAAGGCGACCGGGAGAAGGGTCTACGAGCAGTACTTC.

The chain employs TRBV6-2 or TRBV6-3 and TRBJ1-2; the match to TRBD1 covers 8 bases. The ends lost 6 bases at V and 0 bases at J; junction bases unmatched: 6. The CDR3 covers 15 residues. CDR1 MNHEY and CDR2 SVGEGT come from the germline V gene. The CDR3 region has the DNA TGTGCCAGCAGCCTCGACAGGGGAGCTAACTATGGCTACACCTTC. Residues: CASSLDRGANYGYTF.

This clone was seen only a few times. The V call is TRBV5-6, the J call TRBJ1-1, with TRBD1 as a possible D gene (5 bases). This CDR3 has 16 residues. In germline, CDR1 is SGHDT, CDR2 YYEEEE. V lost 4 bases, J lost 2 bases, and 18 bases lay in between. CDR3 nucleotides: TGTGCCAGCAGCCACCGGGGGAGGGGAATAAACACTGAAGCTTTCTTT. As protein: CASSHRGRGINTEAFF.

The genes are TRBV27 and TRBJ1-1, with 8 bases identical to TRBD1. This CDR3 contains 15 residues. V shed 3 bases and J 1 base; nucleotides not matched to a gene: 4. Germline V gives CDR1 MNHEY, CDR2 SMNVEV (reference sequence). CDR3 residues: CASSLGTGPNTEAFF. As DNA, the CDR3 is TGTGCCAGCAGTTTGGGGACAGGACCGAACACTGAAGCTTTCTTT.

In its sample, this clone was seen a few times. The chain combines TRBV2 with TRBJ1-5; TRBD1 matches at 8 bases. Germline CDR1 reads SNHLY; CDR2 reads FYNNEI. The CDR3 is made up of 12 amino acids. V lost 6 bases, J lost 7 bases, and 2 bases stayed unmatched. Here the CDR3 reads CASRDRAQPQHF. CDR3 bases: TGTGCCAGCAGGGACAGGGCCCAGCCCCAGCATTTT.

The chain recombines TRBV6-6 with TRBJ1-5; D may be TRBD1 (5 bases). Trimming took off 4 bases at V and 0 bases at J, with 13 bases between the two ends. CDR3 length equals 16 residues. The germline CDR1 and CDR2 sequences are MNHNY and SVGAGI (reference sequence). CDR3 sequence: CASSSFGQLSNQPQHF. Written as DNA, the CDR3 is TGTGCCAGCAGTTCCTTCGGACAACTTAGCAATCAGCCCCAGCATTTT.

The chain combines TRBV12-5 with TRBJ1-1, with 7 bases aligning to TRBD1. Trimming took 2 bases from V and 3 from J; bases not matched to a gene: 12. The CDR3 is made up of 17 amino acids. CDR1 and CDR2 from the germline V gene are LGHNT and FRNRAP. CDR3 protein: CASGLTPRWDSYTEAFF. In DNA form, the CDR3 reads TGTGCTAGTGGTTTGACCCCCCGGTGGGACAGTTACACTGAAGCTTTCTTT.

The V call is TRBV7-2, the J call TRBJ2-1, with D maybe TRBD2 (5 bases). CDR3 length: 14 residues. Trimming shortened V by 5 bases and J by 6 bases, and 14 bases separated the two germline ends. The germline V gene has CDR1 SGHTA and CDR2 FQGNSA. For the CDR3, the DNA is TGTGCCAGCAGCCCTACACGGGAACCCAATGAGCAGTTCTTC. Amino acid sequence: CASSPTREPNEQFF.

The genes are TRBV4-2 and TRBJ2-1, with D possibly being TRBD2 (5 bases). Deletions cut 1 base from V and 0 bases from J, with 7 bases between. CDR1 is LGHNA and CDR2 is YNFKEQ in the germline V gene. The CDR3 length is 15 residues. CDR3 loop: CASSQGGRSYNEQFF. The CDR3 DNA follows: TGTGCCAGCAGCCAAGGCGGGCGCTCCTACAATGAGCAGTTCTTC.

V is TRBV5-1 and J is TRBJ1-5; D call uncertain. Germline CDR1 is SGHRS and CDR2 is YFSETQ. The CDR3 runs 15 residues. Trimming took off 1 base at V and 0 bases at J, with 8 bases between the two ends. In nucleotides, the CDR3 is TGCGCCAGCAGCTTGTCTGGGAGTAGCAATCAGCCCCAGCATTTT. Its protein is CASSLSGSSNQPQHF.

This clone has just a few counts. The CDR3 spells CASRPATGGYYEQYF. CDR3 nucleotides: TGTGCCAGCAGACCCGCTACAGGGGGCTACTACGAGCAGTACTTC. V usage is TRBV6-5 and J usage is TRBJ2-7; 9 bases agree with TRBD1. Germline assignment: CDR1 MNHEY and CDR2 SVGAGI. The CDR3 has 15 amino acids. The V segment lost 6 bases and the J segment 3 bases; nucleotides outside the gene matches: 9.

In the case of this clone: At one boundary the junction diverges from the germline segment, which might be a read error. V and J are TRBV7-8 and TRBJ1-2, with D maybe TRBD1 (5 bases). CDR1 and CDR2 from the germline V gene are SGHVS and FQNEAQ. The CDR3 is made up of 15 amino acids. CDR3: CASRLAEGPGYGYTF. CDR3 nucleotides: TGTGCCAGCAGATTAGCGGAGGGGCCTGGCTATGGCTACACCTTC.

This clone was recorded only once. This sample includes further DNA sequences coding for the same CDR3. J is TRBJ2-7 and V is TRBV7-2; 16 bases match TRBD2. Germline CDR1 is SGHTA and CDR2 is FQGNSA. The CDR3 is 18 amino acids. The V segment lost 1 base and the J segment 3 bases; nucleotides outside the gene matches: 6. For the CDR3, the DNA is TGTGCCAGCAGCTTAGGCGGGGGACTAGCGGGAGGGGGCTACGAGCAGTACTTC. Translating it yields CASSLGGGLAGGGYEQYF.

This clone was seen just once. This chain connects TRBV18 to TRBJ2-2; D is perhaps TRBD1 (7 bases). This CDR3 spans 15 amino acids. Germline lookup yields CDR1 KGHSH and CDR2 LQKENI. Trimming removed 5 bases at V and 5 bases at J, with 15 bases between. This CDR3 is CASSTLQGRTGELFF. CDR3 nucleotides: TGTGCCAGCTCAACCCTACAGGGGAGGACCGGGGAGCTGTTTTTT. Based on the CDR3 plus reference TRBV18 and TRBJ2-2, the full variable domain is NAGVMQNPRHLVRRRGQEARLRCSPMKGHSHVYWYRQLPEEGLKFMVYLQKENIIDESGMPKERFSAEFPKEGPSILRIQQVVRGDSAAYFCASSTLQGRTGELFFGEGSRLTVL.

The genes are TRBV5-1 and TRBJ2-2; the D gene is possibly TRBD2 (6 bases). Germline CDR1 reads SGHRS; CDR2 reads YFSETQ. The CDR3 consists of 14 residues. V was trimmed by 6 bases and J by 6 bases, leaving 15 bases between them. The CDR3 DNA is TGCGCCAGCATAAGAACTACGGGGGCCGGGGAGCTGTTTTTT. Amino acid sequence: CASIRTTGAGELFF.

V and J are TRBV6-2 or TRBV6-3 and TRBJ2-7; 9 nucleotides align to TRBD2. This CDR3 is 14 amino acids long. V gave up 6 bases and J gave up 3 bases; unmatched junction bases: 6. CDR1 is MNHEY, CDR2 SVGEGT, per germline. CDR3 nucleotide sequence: TGTGCCAGCAGCCGCGGGACTAGCTACTACGAGCAGTACTTC. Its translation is CASSRGTSYYEQYF.

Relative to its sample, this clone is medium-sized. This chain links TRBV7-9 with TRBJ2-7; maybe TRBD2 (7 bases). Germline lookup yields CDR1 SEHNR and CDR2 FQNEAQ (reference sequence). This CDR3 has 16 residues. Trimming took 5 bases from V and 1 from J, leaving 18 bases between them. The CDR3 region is CASSPTYREGSYEQYF. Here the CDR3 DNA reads TGTGCCAGCAGCCCTACCTACAGGGAGGGGTCCTACGAGCAGTACTTC.

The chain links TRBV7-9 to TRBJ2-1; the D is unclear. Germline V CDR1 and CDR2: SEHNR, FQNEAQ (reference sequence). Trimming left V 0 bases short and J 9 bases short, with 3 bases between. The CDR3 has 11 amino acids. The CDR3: CASSLAIEQFF. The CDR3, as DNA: TGTGCCAGCAGCTTAGCTATTGAGCAGTTCTTC.

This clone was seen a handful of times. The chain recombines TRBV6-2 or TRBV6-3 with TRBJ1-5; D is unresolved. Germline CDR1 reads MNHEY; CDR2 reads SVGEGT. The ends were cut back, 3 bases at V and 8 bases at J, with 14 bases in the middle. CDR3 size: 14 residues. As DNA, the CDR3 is TGTGCCAGCAGTTATGGACTCCTTTGGGAGCCCCAGCATTTT. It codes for CASSYGLLWEPQHF.

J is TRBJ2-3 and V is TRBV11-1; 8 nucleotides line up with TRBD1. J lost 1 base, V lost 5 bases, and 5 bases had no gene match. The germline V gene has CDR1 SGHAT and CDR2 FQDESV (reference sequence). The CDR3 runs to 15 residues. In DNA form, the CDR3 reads TGTGCCAGCAGCCCAGTGACAGGGGGCACAGATACGCAGTATTTT. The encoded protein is CASSPVTGGTDTQYF. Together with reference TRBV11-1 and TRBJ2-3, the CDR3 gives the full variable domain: EAEVAQSPRYKITEKSQAVAFWCDPISGHATLYWYRQILGQGPELLVQFQDESVVDDSQLPKDRFSAERLKGVDSTLKIQPAELGDSAMYLCASSPVTGGTDTQYFGPGTRLTVL.

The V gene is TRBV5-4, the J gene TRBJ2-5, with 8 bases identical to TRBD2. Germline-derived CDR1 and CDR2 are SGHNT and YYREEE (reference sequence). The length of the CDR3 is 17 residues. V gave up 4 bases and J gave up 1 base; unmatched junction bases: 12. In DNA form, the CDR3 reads TGTGCCAGCAGCGCCGGGGGCGGGCGGGAGGCCCAAGAGACCCAGTACTTC. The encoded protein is CASSAGGGREAQETQYF.